What follows describes a single T cell receptor (beta chain). The sample belongs to a study of CD8 T cells in Susac syndrome. Trimming took 5 bases from V and 3 from J; bases not matched to a gene: 4. This CDR3 has 14 residues. CDR1 is MNHEY, CDR2 SMNVEV, per germline (reference sequence). When the RNA was reverse transcribed, random hexamers were used with an input of about 0.45 to 1 ug. Amplification of TCR beta CDR3 spanned 54 Vbeta and 13 Jbeta via immunoSEQ multiplex PCR. TCRdb passed the immunoSEQ multiplex PCR reads through MiXCR, listing each CDR3 protein once. The sample has around 20,000 distinct CDR3 sequences, about 95% seen once. TEMRA cells were FACS-enriched, while CD8+ and CD4+ T cells were negatively isolated.

The chain combines TRBV27 with TRBJ2-7; 10 bases match TRBD2. The source material was CD8+ T cells from PBMCs. This receptor was obtained from a human donor in good health. The CDR3 spells CASSTSGTYYEQYF. The DNA of the CDR3 is TGTGCCAGCAGTACTAGCGGGACCTACTACGAGCAGTACTTC.